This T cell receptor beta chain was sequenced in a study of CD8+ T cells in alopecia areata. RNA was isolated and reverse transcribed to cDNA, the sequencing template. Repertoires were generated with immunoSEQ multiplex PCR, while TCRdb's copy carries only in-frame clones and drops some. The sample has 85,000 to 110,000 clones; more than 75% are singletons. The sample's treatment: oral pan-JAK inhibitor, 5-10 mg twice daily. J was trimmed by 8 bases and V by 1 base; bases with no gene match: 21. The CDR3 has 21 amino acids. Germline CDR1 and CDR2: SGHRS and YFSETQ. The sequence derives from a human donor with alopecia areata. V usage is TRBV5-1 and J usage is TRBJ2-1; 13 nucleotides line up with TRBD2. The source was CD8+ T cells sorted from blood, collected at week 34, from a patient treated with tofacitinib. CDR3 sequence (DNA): TGCGCCAGCAGCTTGTATGGGGACGGACTAGCGGGGGCCCGAGTTCTTGATGAGCAGTTCTTC. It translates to CASSLYGDGLAGARVLDEQFF.